The 5 T cell receptor beta chains given below trace back to one sample, sequenced in a study of CD8 T cells in ankylosing spondylitis. TCRdb redid the calling of the 5' RACE reads with MiXCR, one entry per CDR3 protein. Of roughly 13,000 distinct CDR3 sequences in the sample, approximately 2.5% were seen once. The specimen sequenced was blood, either unsorted or a sorted T cell fraction (not recorded which). These receptors all come from a male donor with ankylosing spondylitis or in good health (not recorded which).

This clonotype was seen at least ten times. V is TRBV9 and J is TRBJ2-7; tentatively, D is TRBD1 (6 bases). V gave up 0 bases and J gave up 6 bases, with 13 bases separating them. Germline loops: CDR1 SGDLS, CDR2 YYNGEE. There are 14 residues in the CDR3. CDR3 region: CASSVGGQRSEQYF. In nucleotides, the CDR3 is TGTGCCAGCAGCGTAGGAGGACAGCGTTCCGAGCAGTACTTC.

This clonotype was observed at least ten times. The rearrangement joins TRBV9 to TRBJ2-7, with 12 bases matching TRBD1. The germline gives CDR1 SGDLS, CDR2 YYNGEE. V shed 0 bases and J 5 bases; nucleotides not matched to a gene: 3. The CDR3 is made up of 15 amino acids. CDR3 sequence: CASSVGGTGGHEQYF. The DNA of the CDR3 is TGTGCCAGCAGCGTAGGGGGGACAGGGGGCCACGAGCAGTACTTC.

The table lists this clonotype with many counts. V and J are TRBV9 and TRBJ2-4; 14 positions agree with TRBD2. Germline V lookup: CDR1 SGDLS, CDR2 YYNGEE. After removal of 4 bases from V and 6 bases from J, the junction contained 9 bases not matched to a gene. The CDR3 contains 17 residues. The CDR3 bases are TGTGCCAGCAGCCCCGGACTAGCGGGGGGTGTAGTAAACATTCAGTACTTC. As protein: CASSPGLAGGVVNIQYF.

This clonotype appeared many times. The J gene is TRBJ2-3, the V gene TRBV9, with D perhaps TRBD1 (6 bases). V lost 3 bases to trimming and J lost 3 bases, with 14 bases between them. The CDR3 consists of 15 residues. Looked up from germline, CDR1 is SGDLS and CDR2 is YYNGEE. This CDR3 is CASSAAGVQTDTQYF. For the CDR3, the DNA is TGTGCCAGCAGCGCCGCAGGGGTTCAGACAGATACGCAGTATTTT.

This clonotype has a count of ten or more. The chain employs TRBV9 and TRBJ2-1; no definite D call. This CDR3 has 14 residues. CDR1 and CDR2 (germline): SGDLS, YYNGEE. V was pared by 2 bases and J by 0 bases, with 6 bases between. The CDR3 is CASSVGNSYNEQFF. CDR3 sequence (DNA): TGTGCCAGCAGCGTGGGCAACTCCTACAATGAGCAGTTCTTC.